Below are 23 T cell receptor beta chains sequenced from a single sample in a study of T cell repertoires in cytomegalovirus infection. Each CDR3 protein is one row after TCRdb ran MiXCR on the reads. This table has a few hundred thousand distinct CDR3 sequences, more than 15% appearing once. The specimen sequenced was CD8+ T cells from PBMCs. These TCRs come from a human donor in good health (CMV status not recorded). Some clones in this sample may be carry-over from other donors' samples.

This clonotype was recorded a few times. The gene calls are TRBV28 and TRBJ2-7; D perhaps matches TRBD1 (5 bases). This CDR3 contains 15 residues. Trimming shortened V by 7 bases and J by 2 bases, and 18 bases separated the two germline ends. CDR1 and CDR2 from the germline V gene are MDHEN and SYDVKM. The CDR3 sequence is CASNQITGYTYEQYF. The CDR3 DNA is TGTGCCAGCAACCAAATAACAGGCTACACCTACGAGCAGTACTTC.

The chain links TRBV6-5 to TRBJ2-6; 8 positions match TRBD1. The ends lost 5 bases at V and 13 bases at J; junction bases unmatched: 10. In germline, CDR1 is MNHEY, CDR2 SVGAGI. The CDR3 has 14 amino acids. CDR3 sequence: CASSPDRARQVLTF. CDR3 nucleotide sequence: TGTGCCAGCAGTCCGGACAGGGCTCGGCAGGTCCTGACTTTC.

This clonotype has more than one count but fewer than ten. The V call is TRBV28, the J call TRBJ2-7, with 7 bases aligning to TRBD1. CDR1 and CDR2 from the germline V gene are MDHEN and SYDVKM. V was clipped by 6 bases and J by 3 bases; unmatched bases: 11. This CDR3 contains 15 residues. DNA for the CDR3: TGTGCCAGCAGCCAAACAGGGGCCCTATTCTACGAGCAGTACTTC. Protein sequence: CASSQTGALFYEQYF. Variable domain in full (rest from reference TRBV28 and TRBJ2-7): DVKVTQSSRYLVKRTGEKVFLECVQDMDHENMFWYRQDPGLGLRLIYFSYDVKMKEKGDIPEGYSVSREKKERFSLILESASTNQTSMYLCASSQTGALFYEQYFGPGTRLTVT.

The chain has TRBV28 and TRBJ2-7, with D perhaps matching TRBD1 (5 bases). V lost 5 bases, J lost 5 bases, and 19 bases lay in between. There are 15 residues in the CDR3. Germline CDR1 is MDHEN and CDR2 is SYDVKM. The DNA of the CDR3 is TGTGCCAGCAGTCAGGGTGCTGGAATATTCGACGAGCAGTACTTC. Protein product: CASSQGAGIFDEQYF.

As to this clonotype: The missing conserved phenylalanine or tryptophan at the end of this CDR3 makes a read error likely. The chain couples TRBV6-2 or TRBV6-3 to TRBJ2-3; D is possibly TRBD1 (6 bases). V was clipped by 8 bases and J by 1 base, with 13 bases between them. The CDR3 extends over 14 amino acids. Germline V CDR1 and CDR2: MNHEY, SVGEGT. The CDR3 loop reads CASWNGQRTDTQYL. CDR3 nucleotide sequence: TGTGCCAGCTGGAACGGACAGCGCACAGATACGCAGTATCTT.

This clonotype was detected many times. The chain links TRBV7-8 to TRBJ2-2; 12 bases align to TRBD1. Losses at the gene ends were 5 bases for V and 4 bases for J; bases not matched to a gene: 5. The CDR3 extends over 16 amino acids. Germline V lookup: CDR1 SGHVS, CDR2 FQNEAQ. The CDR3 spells CASSEPGQGATGELFF. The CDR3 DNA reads TGTGCCAGCAGCGAACCGGGACAGGGGGCCACCGGGGAGCTGTTTTTT.

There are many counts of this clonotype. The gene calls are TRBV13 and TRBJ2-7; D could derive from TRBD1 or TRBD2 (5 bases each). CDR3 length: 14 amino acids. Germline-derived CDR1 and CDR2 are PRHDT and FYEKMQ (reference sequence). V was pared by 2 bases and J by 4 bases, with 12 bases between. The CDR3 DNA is TGTGCCAGCAGCTTAAAGAGGGACGTGTACGAGCAGTACTTC. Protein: CASSLKRDVYEQYF.

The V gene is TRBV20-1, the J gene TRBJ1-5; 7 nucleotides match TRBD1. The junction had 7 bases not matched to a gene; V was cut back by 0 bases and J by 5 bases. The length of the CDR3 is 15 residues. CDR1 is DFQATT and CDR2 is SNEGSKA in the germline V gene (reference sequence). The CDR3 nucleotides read TGCAGTGCTAGAGACGACGACAGGGACGATCAGCCCCAGCATTTT. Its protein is CSARDDDRDDQPQHF.

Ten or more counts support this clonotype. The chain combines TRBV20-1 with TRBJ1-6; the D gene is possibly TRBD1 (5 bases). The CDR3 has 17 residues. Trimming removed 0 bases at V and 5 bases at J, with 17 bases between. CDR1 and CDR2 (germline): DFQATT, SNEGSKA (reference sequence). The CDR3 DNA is TGCAGTGCTAGAGATTTGAGCAGGGTGGTGGATAATTCACCCCTCCACTTT. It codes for CSARDLSRVVDNSPLHF.

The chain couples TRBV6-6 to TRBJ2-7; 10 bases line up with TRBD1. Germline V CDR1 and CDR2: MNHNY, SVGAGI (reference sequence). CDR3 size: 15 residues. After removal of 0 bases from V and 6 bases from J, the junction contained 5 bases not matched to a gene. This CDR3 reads CASSYSRQGAGEQYF. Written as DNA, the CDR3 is TGTGCCAGCAGTTACTCGAGACAGGGGGCTGGCGAGCAGTACTTC.

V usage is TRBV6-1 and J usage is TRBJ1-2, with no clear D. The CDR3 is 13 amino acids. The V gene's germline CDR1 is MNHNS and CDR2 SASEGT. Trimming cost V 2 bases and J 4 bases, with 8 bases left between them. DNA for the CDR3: TGTGCCAGCAGTGAACTCACAGTCTATGGCTACACCTTC. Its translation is CASSELTVYGYTF.

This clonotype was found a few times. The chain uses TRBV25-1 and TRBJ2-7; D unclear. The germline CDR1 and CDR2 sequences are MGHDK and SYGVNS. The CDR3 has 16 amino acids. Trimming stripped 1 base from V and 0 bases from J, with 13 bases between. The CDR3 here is CASSEWSTESSYEQYF. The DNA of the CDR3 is TGTGCCAGCAGTGAATGGTCGACGGAGAGCTCCTACGAGCAGTACTTC.

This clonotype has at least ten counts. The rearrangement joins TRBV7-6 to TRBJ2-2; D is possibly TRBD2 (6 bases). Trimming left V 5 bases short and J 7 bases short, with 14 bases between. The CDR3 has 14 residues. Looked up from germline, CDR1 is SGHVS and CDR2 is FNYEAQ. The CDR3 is CASSLGGPGGELFF. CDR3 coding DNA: TGTGCCAGCAGCCTGGGGGGACCCGGCGGGGAGCTGTTTTTT.

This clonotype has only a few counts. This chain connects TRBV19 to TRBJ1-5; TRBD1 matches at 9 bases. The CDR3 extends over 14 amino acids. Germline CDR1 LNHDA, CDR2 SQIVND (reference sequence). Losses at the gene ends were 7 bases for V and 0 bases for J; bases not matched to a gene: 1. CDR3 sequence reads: CASKDRGSNQPQHF. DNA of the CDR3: TGTGCCAGTAAGGACAGGGGTAGCAATCAGCCCCAGCATTTT.

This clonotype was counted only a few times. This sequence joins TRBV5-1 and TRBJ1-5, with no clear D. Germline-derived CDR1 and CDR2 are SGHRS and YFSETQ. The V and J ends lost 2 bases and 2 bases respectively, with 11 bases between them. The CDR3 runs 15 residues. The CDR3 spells CASSLIIRRNQPQHF. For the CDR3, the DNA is TGCGCCAGCAGCTTAATAATCCGCCGCAATCAGCCCCAGCATTTT.

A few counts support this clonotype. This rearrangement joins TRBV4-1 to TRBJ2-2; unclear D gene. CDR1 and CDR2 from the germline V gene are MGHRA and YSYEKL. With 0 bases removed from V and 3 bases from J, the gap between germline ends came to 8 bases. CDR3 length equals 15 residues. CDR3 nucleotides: TGCGCCAGCAGCCAAGATGTCCAGCACACCGGGGAGCTGTTTTTT. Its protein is CASSQDVQHTGELFF.

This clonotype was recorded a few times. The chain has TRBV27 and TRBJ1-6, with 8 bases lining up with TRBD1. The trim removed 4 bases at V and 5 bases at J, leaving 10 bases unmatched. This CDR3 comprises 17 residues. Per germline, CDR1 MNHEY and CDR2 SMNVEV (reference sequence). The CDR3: CASSSVRTGWDNSPLHF. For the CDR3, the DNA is TGTGCCAGCAGTTCCGTACGGACAGGGTGGGATAATTCACCCCTCCACTTT.

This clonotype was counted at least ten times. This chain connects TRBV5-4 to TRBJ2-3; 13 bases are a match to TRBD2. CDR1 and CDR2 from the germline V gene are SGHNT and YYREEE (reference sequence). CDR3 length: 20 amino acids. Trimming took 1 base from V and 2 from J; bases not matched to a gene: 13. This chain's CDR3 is CASSLLFSLTSGGATDTQYF. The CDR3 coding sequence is TGTGCCAGCAGCTTGTTGTTCTCCCTAACTAGCGGGGGGGCCACAGATACGCAGTATTTT.

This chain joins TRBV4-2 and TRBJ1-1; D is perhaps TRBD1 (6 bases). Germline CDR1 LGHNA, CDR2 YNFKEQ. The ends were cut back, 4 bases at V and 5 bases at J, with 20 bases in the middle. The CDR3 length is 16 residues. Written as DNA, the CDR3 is TGTGCCAGCAGCCCGTTAAGAAGACCAAGGGGGACTGAAGCTTTCTTT. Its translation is CASSPLRRPRGTEAFF.

The CDR3 loop is CASSQDWGSNEKLFF. The CDR3 DNA sequence: TGCGCCAGCAGCCAAGATTGGGGGAGTAATGAAAAACTGTTTTTT. The rearrangement joins TRBV4-3 to TRBJ1-4; possible D gene TRBD1, 5 bases. V lost 0 bases and J lost 4, with 9 bases in between. Germline loops: CDR1 LGHNA, CDR2 YSLEER. The length of the CDR3 is 15 residues.

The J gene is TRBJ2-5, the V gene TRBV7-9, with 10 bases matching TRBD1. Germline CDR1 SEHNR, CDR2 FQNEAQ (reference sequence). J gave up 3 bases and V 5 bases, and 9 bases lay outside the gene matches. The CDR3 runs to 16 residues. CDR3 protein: CASSTARTGGKETQYF. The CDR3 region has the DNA TGTGCCAGCAGCACCGCCAGGACAGGGGGTAAAGAGACCCAGTACTTC.

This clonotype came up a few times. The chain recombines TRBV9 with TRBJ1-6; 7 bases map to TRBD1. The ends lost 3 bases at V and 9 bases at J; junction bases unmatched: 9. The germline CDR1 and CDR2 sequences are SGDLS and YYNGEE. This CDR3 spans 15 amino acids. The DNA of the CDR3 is TGTGCCAGCAGCGATTCCGGAGGGGGCGGTTCACCCCTCCACTTT. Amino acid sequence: CASSDSGGGGSPLHF.

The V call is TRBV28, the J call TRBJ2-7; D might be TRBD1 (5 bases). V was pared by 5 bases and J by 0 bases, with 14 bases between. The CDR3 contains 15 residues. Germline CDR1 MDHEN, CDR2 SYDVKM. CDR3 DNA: TGTGCCAGCAGTCAATCAACAGGAACCTCCTACGAGCAGTACTTC. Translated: CASSQSTGTSYEQYF.